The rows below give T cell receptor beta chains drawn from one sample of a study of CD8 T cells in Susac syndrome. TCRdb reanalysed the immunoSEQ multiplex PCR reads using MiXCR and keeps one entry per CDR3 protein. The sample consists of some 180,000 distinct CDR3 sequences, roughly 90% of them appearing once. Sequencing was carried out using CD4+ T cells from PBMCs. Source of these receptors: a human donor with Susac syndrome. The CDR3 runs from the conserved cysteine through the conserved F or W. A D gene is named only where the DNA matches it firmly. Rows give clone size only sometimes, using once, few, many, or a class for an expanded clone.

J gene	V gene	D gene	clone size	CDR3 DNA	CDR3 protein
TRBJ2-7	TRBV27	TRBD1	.	TGTGCCAGCAGTTTAATCTTGGCAGGGGGCCGCGTCTACGAGCAGTACTTC	CASSLILAGGRVYEQYF
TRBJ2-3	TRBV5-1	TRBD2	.	TGCGCCAGCAGCTTGGGACTAGCGGGAGCTGAAGATACGCAGTATTTT	CASSLGLAGAEDTQYF
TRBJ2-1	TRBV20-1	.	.	TGCAGTGCCCAACGGGGGCTCCGGGATGAGCAGTTCTTC	CSAQRGLRDEQFF
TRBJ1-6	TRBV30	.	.	TGTGCCTGGAGCCCCGGGAACCATAATTCACCCCTCCACTTT	CAWSPGNHNSPLHF
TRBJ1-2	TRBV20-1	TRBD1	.	TGCAGTGCTGGCAGGGGACAGATGTATGGCTACACCTTC	CSAGRGQMYGYTF
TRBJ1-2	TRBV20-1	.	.	TGCAGTGCTAGAGGGAGCGGGGGATCACCAGGAGTTGGCTACACCTTC	CSARGSGGSPGVGYTF
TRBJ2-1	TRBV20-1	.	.	TGCAGTGCTAGTCGGCAGGCCTTATACAATGAGCAGTTCTTC	CSASRQALYNEQFF
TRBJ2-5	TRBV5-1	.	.	TGCGCCAGCAGCTTTTTTGGGTCAGAGACCCAGTACTTC	CASSFFGSETQYF
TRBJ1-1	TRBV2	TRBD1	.	TGTGCCAGGACGACAGGGCGTGGGAACACTGAAGCTTTCTTT	CARTTGRGNTEAFF
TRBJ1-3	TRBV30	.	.	TGTGCCGGCTCTGTCTCTGGAAACACCATATATTTT	CAGSVSGNTIYF
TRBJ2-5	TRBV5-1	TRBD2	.	TGCGCCAGCAGCCATCCGGGACTAGCGATTCTGGAGACCCAGTACTTC	CASSHPGLAILETQYF
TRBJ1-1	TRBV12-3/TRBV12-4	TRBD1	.	TGTGCCAGCAGCCAACACAGGGGGAACACTGAAGCTTTCTTT	CASSQHRGNTEAFF
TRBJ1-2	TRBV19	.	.	TGTGCCAGTAGTTTCAGCTATGGCTACACCTTC	CASSFSYGYTF
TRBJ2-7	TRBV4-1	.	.	TGCGCCAGCAGCCAAGATTTCTTAGGCGGGCAGGCCTTCTCCTACGAGCAGTACTTC	CASSQDFLGGQAFSYEQYF
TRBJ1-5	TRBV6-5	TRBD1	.	TGTGCCACCTCGGGGACAGGGAGTCAGCCCCAGCATTTT	CATSGTGSQPQHF
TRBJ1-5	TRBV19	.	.	TGTGCCAGTACCCCAAGGGAGTATAGCAATCAGCCCCAGCATTTT	CASTPREYSNQPQHF
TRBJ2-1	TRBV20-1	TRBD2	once	TGCAGTGCCCCAGGATCCCTAGCGGGAACTAATGAGCAGTTCTTC	CSAPGSLAGTNEQFF
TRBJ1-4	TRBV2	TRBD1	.	TGTGCCAGCAGTATGGGACAGGGGAAGGAAAAACTGTTTTTT	CASSMGQGKEKLFF
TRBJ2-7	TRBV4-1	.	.	TGCGCCAGCAGCCAAGACTTGAACAAAGTCTACGAGCAGTACTTC	CASSQDLNKVYEQYF
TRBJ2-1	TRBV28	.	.	TGTGCCAGCACGTCGGGCGCAAAGGGGATTGTTGAGCAGTTCTTC	CASTSGAKGIVEQFF
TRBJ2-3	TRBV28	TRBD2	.	TGTGCCAGCAGTTATCCTCCCAGCGGGAGTAGCACAGATACGCAGTATTTT	CASSYPPSGSSTDTQYF
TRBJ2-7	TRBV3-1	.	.	TGTGCCAGCAGCCAAGACTCTACATCCTACGAGCAGTACTTC	CASSQDSTSYEQYF
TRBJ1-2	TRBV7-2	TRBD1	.	TGTGCCAGCAGCCCTTGGACAGGGTTCCTTCTAGGTGGCTACACCTTC	CASSPWTGFLLGGYTF
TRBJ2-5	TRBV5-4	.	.	TGTGCCAGCAGCTTGGGATTAGCGCAACAAGAGACCCAGTACTTC	CASSLGLAQQETQYF
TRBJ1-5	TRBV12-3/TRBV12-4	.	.	TGTGCCAGCAGTTTAGTCGGACAAAGCGGCAATCAGCCCCAGCATTTT	CASSLVGQSGNQPQHF
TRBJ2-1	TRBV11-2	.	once	TGTGCCAGCAGCTCGGGCGGGGCAGGCAATGAGCAGTTCTTC	CASSSGGAGNEQFF
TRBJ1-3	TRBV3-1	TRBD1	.	TGTGCCAGCGGTTCGACAGGGAACTCTGGAAACACCATATATTTT	CASGSTGNSGNTIYF
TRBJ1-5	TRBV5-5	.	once	TGTGCCAGCAGCTTTTGGGGAGATAGCAATCAGCCCCAGCATTTT	CASSFWGDSNQPQHF
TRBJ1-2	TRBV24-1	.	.	TGTGCCACCAGTGAAGGTAGGCTCAACTATGGCTACACCTTC	CATSEGRLNYGYTF
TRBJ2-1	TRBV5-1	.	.	TGCGCCAGCAGCGTCAGGGACACGAGGGTCGAGCAGTTCTTC	CASSVRDTRVEQFF
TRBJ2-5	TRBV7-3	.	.	TGTGCCAGCAGCTTAATCTTGCGTGGAGAGACCCAGTACTTC	CASSLILRGETQYF
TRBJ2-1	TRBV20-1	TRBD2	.	TGCAGTGCTGAGACTAGCGGGGGCCCGAACAATGAGCAGTTCTTC	CSAETSGGPNNEQFF
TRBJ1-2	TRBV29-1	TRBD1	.	TGCAGCGCAAAGACAGGGGCCGAAAACTATGGCTACACCTTC	CSAKTGAENYGYTF
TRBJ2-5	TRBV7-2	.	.	TGTGCCAGCAGTTACGACGGACGAACTAGGGAGACCCAGTACTTC	CASSYDGRTRETQYF
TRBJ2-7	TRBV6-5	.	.	TGTGCCAGCAGCAGCGGACGGTCCTACGAGCAGTACTTC	CASSSGRSYEQYF